This is a list of T cell receptor beta chains from one sample in a study of T cell responses to AZD1222 COVID-19 vaccine. Only in-frame clones appear in the TCRdb table, and some are missing; sequencing was by immunoSEQ multiplex PCR. The repertoire holds roughly 150,000 clones, with about 90% as singletons. Material: peripheral blood, obtained 28 days after the second AZD1222 dose. The receptors come from an adult who received the AZD1222 COVID-19 vaccine. CDR3s include the opening cysteine and the closing phenylalanine or tryptophan. Each record gives: clone size, CDR3 length, D gene, V gene, J gene, CDR3 protein, CDR3 DNA. The D gene is left open where the match is weak. A clone size is listed for some rows: how often the clone was seen (once, few, many), or a class if it is expanded.

NA	17	NA	TRBV28	TRBJ1-5	CASSSDRSTLSNQPQHF	TGTGCCAGCAGTTCCGACAGGTCGACGTTAAGCAATCAGCCCCAGCATTTT
NA	12	NA	TRBV9	TRBJ2-2	CASSPFEGELFF	TGTGCCAGCAGCCCATTTGAAGGGGAGCTGTTTTTT
NA	13	TRBD1	TRBV19	TRBJ2-7	CASSRDRGSEQYF	TGTGCCAGTAGTAGGGACAGGGGCAGCGAGCAGTACTTC
NA	13	NA	TRBV10-3	TRBJ2-1	CAISESNIGEQFF	TGTGCCATCAGTGAGTCGAACATAGGTGAGCAGTTCTTC
once	13	NA	TRBV13	TRBJ1-1	CASSFGPNTEAFF	TGTGCCAGCAGCTTTGGGCCTAACACTGAAGCTTTCTTT
once	12	NA	TRBV5-1	TRBJ1-1	CASSLDRTEAFF	TGCGCCAGCAGCTTGGACCGCACTGAAGCTTTCTTT
NA	15	NA	TRBV5-1	TRBJ2-3	CASSLRSASTDTQYF	TGCGCCAGCAGCTTGCGTTCAGCTAGCACAGATACGCAGTATTTT
NA	15	NA	TRBV28	TRBJ1-2	CASRTGDLEFYGYTF	TGTGCCAGCAGGACGGGGGATCTAGAATTCTATGGCTACACCTTC
NA	18	NA	TRBV19	TRBJ2-4	CASSIGWRSTLAKNIQYF	TGTGCCAGTAGTATTGGGTGGAGGTCGACCCTAGCCAAAAACATTCAGTACTTC
NA	13	TRBD1	TRBV6-5	TRBJ2-1	CASSRTGIYEQFF	TGTGCCAGCTCACGGACAGGGATCTATGAGCAGTTCTTC
NA	11	NA	TRBV30	TRBJ1-1	CACTMNTEAFF	TGTGCCTGCACTATGAACACTGAAGCTTTCTTT
NA	14	NA	TRBV5-1	TRBJ2-1	CASSLRSGGDEQFF	TGCGCCAGCAGCTTGCGGTCAGGTGGCGATGAGCAGTTCTTC
NA	17	TRBD1	TRBV3-1/TRBV3-2	TRBJ2-7	CASSQDPDRGGAYEQYF	TGTGCCAGCAGCCAAGATCCCGACAGGGGGGGAGCCTACGAGCAGTACTTC
NA	14	TRBD2	TRBV2	TRBJ2-1	CASEALAGVNEQFF	TGTGCCAGCGAGGCGTTAGCGGGAGTAAATGAGCAGTTCTTC
NA	16	TRBD2	TRBV6-2/TRBV6-3	TRBJ2-3	CASSTPFSGRIDTQYF	TGTGCCAGCAGTACCCCCTTTAGCGGGAGAATAGATACGCAGTATTTT
NA	16	NA	TRBV7-6	TRBJ2-7	CASSYSGLRAIHEQYF	TGTGCCAGCAGCTACTCCGGGCTGAGGGCCATCCACGAGCAGTACTTC
NA	15	TRBD2	TRBV4-3	TRBJ2-2	CASSQVAGATGELFF	TGCGCCAGCAGCCAAGTAGCGGGAGCCACCGGGGAGCTGTTTTTT
NA	14	NA	TRBV30	TRBJ2-1	CAGFTVNSYNEQFF	TGTGCCGGTTTTACAGTAAACTCCTACAATGAGCAGTTCTTC
few	13	NA	TRBV7-8	TRBJ2-7	CASSWTGNYEQYF	TGTGCCAGCAGCTGGACGGGCAACTACGAGCAGTACTTC
NA	13	NA	TRBV15	TRBJ2-5	CATSSGYQETQYF	TGTGCCACCAGCTCCGGGTACCAAGAGACCCAGTACTTC
NA	12	NA	TRBV10-1	TRBJ2-2	CASISGPGELFF	TGCGCCAGCATTTCAGGCCCCGGGGAGCTGTTTTTT
once	15	NA	TRBV20-1	TRBJ1-4	CSASPRGPTNEKLFF	TGCAGTGCTAGTCCCCGGGGGCCAACTAATGAAAAACTGTTTTTT
NA	13	NA	TRBV6-2/TRBV6-3	TRBJ1-1	CASSKNSKLQAFF	TGTGCCAGCAGTAAGAATTCCAAGCTGCAAGCTTTCTTT
NA	14	NA	TRBV4-3	TRBJ2-1	CASSQVWRATEQFF	TGCGCCAGCAGCCAAGTATGGAGGGCCACTGAGCAGTTCTTC
NA	14	NA	TRBV19	TRBJ2-7	CASSRTWESYEQYF	TGTGCCAGTAGTAGGACGTGGGAGTCCTACGAGCAGTACTTC
NA	15	TRBD2	TRBV2	TRBJ2-1	CAIQEAGGTYNEQFF	TGTGCCATTCAGGAGGCGGGAGGCACCTACAATGAGCAGTTCTTC
NA	13	NA	TRBV29-1	TRBJ1-5	CSGGGGANQPQHF	TGCAGCGGGGGCGGGGGGGCCAATCAGCCCCAGCATTTT
NA	12	NA	TRBV19	TRBJ1-2	CASSRAGGGYTF	TGTGCCAGTAGTAGGGCAGGCGGAGGCTACACCTTC
NA	17	TRBD1	TRBV5-5	TRBJ1-4	CASSAFPPGQGNEKLFF	TGTGCCAGCAGCGCGTTTCCTCCGGGACAGGGGAATGAAAAACTGTTTTTT
once	11	NA	TRBV27	TRBJ2-1	CASSRGNEQFF	TGTGCCAGCAGCAGGGGCAATGAGCAGTTCTTC
NA	13	NA	TRBV12-3/TRBV12-4	TRBJ1-4	CASRTETNEKLFF	TGTGCCAGCAGGACAGAAACTAATGAAAAACTGTTTTTT
NA	13	NA	TRBV7-8	TRBJ2-5	CASSLSTVGTQYF	TGTGCCAGCAGCCTAAGTACCGTTGGGACCCAGTACTTC
NA	14	NA	TRBV27	TRBJ2-7	CASSLAGHLYEQYF	TGTGCCAGCAGTTTAGCGGGACACCTCTACGAGCAGTACTTC
once	15	NA	TRBV7-9	TRBJ2-2	CASSLPGSSTGELFF	TGTGCCAGCAGCTTACCCGGGAGTAGCACCGGGGAGCTGTTTTTT
NA	13	NA	TRBV28	TRBJ2-5	CASIPTTQETQYF	TGTGCCAGCATCCCGACAACTCAAGAGACCCAGTACTTC
once	14	TRBD1	TRBV5-1	TRBJ1-4	CASSIGTGTEKLFF	TGCGCCAGCAGCATTGGGACAGGGACGGAAAAACTGTTTTTT